These 3 T cell receptor beta chains originate from one sample sequenced in a study of OX40 agonist ivuxolimab in advanced cancers. This table comes from immunoSEQ multiplex PCR, and its TCRdb copy is limited to in-frame clones, with some not included. The repertoire holds 90,000 or so clones, with 91% as singletons. This specimen was CD4+ or CD8+ T cells sorted from blood, taken in a trial of the OX40 agonist ivuxolimab. The receptors here all came from an adult with an advanced solid tumor such as melanoma, head and neck, liver or kidney cancer.

The chain recombines TRBV11-2 with TRBJ2-1; no definite D call. The germline gives CDR1 SGHAT, CDR2 FQNNGV. The V gene lost 0 bases and the J gene lost 9 bases, with 9 bases spanning the gap. The CDR3 runs to 13 residues. The CDR3 DNA reads as TGTGCCAGCAGCTTAGACCTTAAGTTTGAGCAGTTCTTC. As protein: CASSLDLKFEQFF. Looking up the rest from reference TRBV11-2 and TRBJ2-1 gives the full variable domain: EAGVAQSPRYKIIEKRQSVAFWCNPISGHATLYWYQQILGQGPKLLIQFQNNGVVDDSQLPKDRFSAERLKGVDSTLKIQPAKLEDSAVYLCASSLDLKFEQFFGPGTRLTVL.

The chain uses TRBV29-1 and TRBJ2-1; 11 positions match TRBD1. In germline, CDR1 is SQVTM, CDR2 ANQGSEA. The CDR3 totals 15 residues. V trimming: 4 bases; J trimming: 3 bases; junction bases outside the gene matches: 5. In DNA form, the CDR3 reads TGCAGCGTTGCCTACGGGACAGGGGGCTACAATGAGCAGTTCTTC. It translates to CSVAYGTGGYNEQFF.

This chain links TRBV2 with TRBJ2-7; 10 bases agree with TRBD1. Germline V gene lookup returns CDR1 SNHLY and CDR2 FYNNEI. Trimming cost V 7 bases and J 7 bases; bases outside gene matches: 10. The CDR3 covers 14 residues. The CDR3 is CASITDRGVWEQYF. The CDR3 DNA reads TGTGCCAGCATCACGGACAGGGGGGTCTGGGAGCAGTACTTC.